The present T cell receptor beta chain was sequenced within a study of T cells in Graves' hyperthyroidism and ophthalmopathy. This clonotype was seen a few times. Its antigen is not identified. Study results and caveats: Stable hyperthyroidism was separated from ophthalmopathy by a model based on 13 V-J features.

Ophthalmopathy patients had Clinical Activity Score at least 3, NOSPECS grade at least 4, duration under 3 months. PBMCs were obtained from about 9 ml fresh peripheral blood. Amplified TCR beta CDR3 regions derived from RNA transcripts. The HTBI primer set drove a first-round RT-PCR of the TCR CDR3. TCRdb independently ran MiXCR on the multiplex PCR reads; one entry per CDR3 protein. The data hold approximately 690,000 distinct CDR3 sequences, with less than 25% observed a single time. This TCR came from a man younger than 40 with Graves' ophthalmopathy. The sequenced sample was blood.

The CDR3, as DNA: TGTGCCAGCAGCCTCCGACTAGCGGGAGAAAATGAGCAGTTCTTC. Protein product: CASSLRLAGENEQFF. V and J are TRBV7-9 and TRBJ2-1, with 12 bases matching TRBD2. The CDR3 loop spans 15 amino acids. The V and J ends lost 5 bases and 7 bases, in that order; junction bases with no gene match: 6. Germline V gives CDR1 SEHNR, CDR2 FQNEAQ (reference sequence).